This passage covers 28 T cell receptor beta chains from one sample sequenced in a study of blood T cell repertoires in COVID-19. Measured with immunoSEQ multiplex PCR; TCRdb has only the in-frame clones, and not every one. This table has tens of thousands of clones, about 86% appearing once. Sequenced material: peripheral blood. The receptors come from a man aged 60 to 69 with acute or convalescent COVID-19.

The chain joins TRBV6-5 to TRBJ2-7; TRBD2 aligns across 7 bases. V lost 3 bases to trimming and J lost 4 bases; unmatched junction nucleotides: 9. Germline loops: CDR1 MNHEY, CDR2 SVGAGI. The CDR3 contains 15 residues. CDR3 region: CASSYWRESSYEQYF. CDR3 coding DNA: TGTGCCAGCAGTTATTGGCGGGAGTCGTCATACGAGCAGTACTTC.

This clone was detected only once. This chain links TRBV19 with TRBJ2-2; D is possibly TRBD1 (6 bases). From germline, CDR1 is LNHDA and CDR2 SQIVND (reference sequence). The CDR3 has 14 residues. The germline V and J ends were trimmed by 4 bases and 5 bases, with 11 bases remaining between them. The CDR3 nucleotides read TGTGCCAGTAGTACTTCAAGGGGGACCGGGGAGCTGTTTTTT. Its translation is CASSTSRGTGELFF.

This chain links TRBV27 with TRBJ2-5; 11 nucleotides align to TRBD2. Germline loops: CDR1 MNHEY, CDR2 SMNVEV (reference sequence). V shed 5 bases, J shed 4 bases, and the junction held 6 bases outside the gene matches. CDR3 length: 15 amino acids. The CDR3 DNA sequence: TGTGCCAGCAGTGTTAGCGGGGGGGCCACAGAGACCCAGTACTTC. It yields the protein CASSVSGGATETQYF.

The chain carries TRBV18 and TRBJ2-5; tentatively, D is TRBD1 (5 bases). Looked up from germline, CDR1 is KGHSH and CDR2 is LQKENI. Between the trimmed V and J ends, which lost 4 bases and 5 bases, there was a span of 11 bases. The CDR3 has 13 residues. The CDR3: CASSLRQSETQYF. The CDR3 region has the DNA TGTGCCAGCTCACTTAGACAGTCGGAGACCCAGTACTTC.

The chain links TRBV19 to TRBJ2-7; TRBD1 might be the D (5 bases). Germline V lookup: CDR1 LNHDA, CDR2 SQIVND (reference sequence). The CDR3 totals 13 residues. V was trimmed by 4 bases and J by 5 bases, leaving 12 bases between them. The CDR3 spells CASSRQGTNEQYF. The CDR3 DNA sequence: TGTGCCAGTAGTAGGCAGGGCACCAACGAGCAGTACTTC.

The chain is built from TRBV6-6 and TRBJ1-1, with TRBD1 as a possible D gene (6 bases). With 2 bases removed from V and 11 bases from J, the gap between germline ends came to 15 bases. The CDR3 length is 13 residues. Germline V lookup: CDR1 MNHNY, CDR2 SVGAGI (reference sequence). CDR3 loop: CASSYRGAEVAFF. Here the CDR3 DNA reads TGTGCCAGCAGTTACCGGGGGGCGGAAGTTGCTTTCTTT.

The V gene is TRBV2, the J gene TRBJ2-2; TRBD2 might be the D (5 bases). The CDR3 extends over 13 amino acids. Germline V lookup: CDR1 SNHLY, CDR2 FYNNEI. Trimming removed 6 bases at V and 4 bases at J, with 9 bases between. The CDR3 loop reads CASRVGVTGELFF. CDR3 in DNA: TGTGCCAGCAGGGTCGGGGTCACCGGGGAGCTGTTTTTT.

This sequence joins TRBV15 and TRBJ2-7; perhaps TRBD1 as D (5 bases). V shed 5 bases and J shed 10 bases, with 15 bases lying between them. Germline CDR1 LNHNV, CDR2 YYDKDF (reference sequence). This CDR3 is 12 amino acids long. In nucleotides, the CDR3 is TGTGCCACCAGCTTTATCCAGGGCGCCCAGTACTTC. Its translation: CATSFIQGAQYF.

The V gene is TRBV3-1 (or the pseudogene TRBV3-2), the J gene TRBJ2-1; 13 positions agree with TRBD2. Trimming removed 4 bases from V and 6 bases from J; junction bases left unmatched: 6. The CDR3 covers 16 residues. Germline values: CDR1 LGHDT, CDR2 YNNKEL (reference sequence). The DNA of the CDR3 is TGTGCCAGCAGCCCTTCGACTAGCGGGGGGTCCAATGAGCAGTTCTTC. It codes for CASSPSTSGGSNEQFF.

The J gene is TRBJ1-6, the V gene TRBV3-1 (or the pseudogene TRBV3-2); 7 bases agree with TRBD1. CDR1 and CDR2 from the germline V gene are LGHDT and YNNKEL (reference sequence). V dropped 3 bases and J dropped 6; count of bases not matched to a gene: 8. This CDR3 contains 16 residues. The DNA for the CDR3 is TGTGCCAGCAGCCAGAACAGGGGCCTTCCTAATTCACCCCTCCACTTT. It yields the protein CASSQNRGLPNSPLHF.

The CDR3: CASRTRTETGELFF. The CDR3 DNA reads as TGTGCCAGCAGAACCCGTACAGAGACCGGGGAGCTGTTTTTT. V is TRBV27 and J is TRBJ2-2; D is unclear. Trimming cost V 6 bases and J 5 bases, with 13 bases left between them. This CDR3 is 14 amino acids long. Germline V gives CDR1 MNHEY, CDR2 SMNVEV (reference sequence).

This chain joins TRBV10-3 and TRBJ1-5; D might be TRBD1 (6 bases). The CDR3 length is 13 residues. Germline V gives CDR1 ENHRY, CDR2 SYGVKD. Deletions cut 11 bases from V and 0 bases from J, with 11 bases between. CDR3 sequence reads: CAANRDSNQPQHF. In nucleotides, the CDR3 is TGTGCCGCCAACAGGGATAGCAATCAGCCCCAGCATTTT.

The chain combines TRBV2 with TRBJ2-7, with D perhaps TRBD2 (5 bases). Per the germline V gene, CDR1 is SNHLY and CDR2 is FYNNEI. This CDR3 is built from 13 residues. V was shortened by 8 bases and J by 4 bases, with 15 bases between the two germline ends. CDR3 bases: TGTGCCAGCTCGTGGGAGACCGCTTACGAGCAGTACTTC. This translates into CASSWETAYEQYF.

The chain has TRBV6-5 and TRBJ1-3; tentative D call: TRBD1 (6 bases). Germline CDR1 and CDR2: MNHEY and SVGAGI. CDR3 length equals 13 residues. Trimming cost V 6 bases and J 0 bases, with 6 bases left between them. This CDR3 reads CASSRGSGNTIYF. The CDR3 nucleotides read TGTGCCAGCAGCAGGGGCTCTGGAAACACCATATATTTT.

The V gene is TRBV5-1, the J gene TRBJ1-4; D ambiguous. The CDR3 covers 15 residues. The V end lost 0 bases, the J end lost 8 bases, and 14 bases lay between the germline ends. CDR1 and CDR2 from the germline V gene are SGHRS and YFSETQ. The CDR3 spells CASSLVGPREEKLFF. Here the CDR3 DNA reads TGCGCCAGCAGCTTGGTCGGTCCCCGGGAGGAAAAACTGTTTTTT.

The gene calls are TRBV5-1 and TRBJ2-4, with D possibly being TRBD1 (6 bases). Trimming pared 2 bases from V and 8 bases from J, leaving 14 bases between. Germline CDR1 SGHRS, CDR2 YFSETQ. This CDR3 has 14 residues. The DNA of the CDR3 is TGCGCCAGCAGCTTTACAGGGTCCTCGGACATTCAGTACTTC. This encodes CASSFTGSSDIQYF.

This chain connects TRBV7-2 to TRBJ1-1, with D uncertain. Per germline, CDR1 SGHTA and CDR2 FQGNSA. The CDR3 sequence is 13 residues long. Trimming removed 4 bases from V and 4 bases from J, with 10 bases in between. The CDR3 spells CASSYSLFTEAFF. In DNA, the CDR3 is TGTGCCAGCAGCTATAGCCTCTTCACTGAAGCTTTCTTT.

The chain employs TRBV7-6 and TRBJ2-2, with TRBD1 as a possible D gene (5 bases). The CDR3 loop spans 14 amino acids. V was pared by 1 base and J by 3 bases, with 6 bases between. CDR1 and CDR2 from the germline V gene are SGHVS and FNYEAQ. As DNA, the CDR3 is TGTGCCAGCAGCTTAGAAGGGGACACCGGGGAGCTGTTTTTT. As protein: CASSLEGDTGELFF.

The V and J genes are TRBV10-3 and TRBJ2-3, with 8 positions matching TRBD2. V lost 0 bases, J lost 7 bases, and 6 bases stayed unmatched. This CDR3 spans 15 amino acids. The germline gives CDR1 ENHRY, CDR2 SYGVKD. The CDR3 DNA sequence: TGTGCCATCAGTGAGTCGGGTCGGGAGGGAAATACGCAGTATTTT. Amino acids: CAISESGREGNTQYF.

This chain joins TRBV5-1 and TRBJ1-2, with a weak D call TRBD1 (6 bases). This CDR3 is built from 14 residues. Per the germline V gene, CDR1 is SGHRS and CDR2 is YFSETQ. V was trimmed by 0 bases and J by 6 bases, leaving 12 bases between them. CDR3 DNA sequence: TGCGCCAGCAGCTTGGCCCGGGACATACATGGCTACACCTTC. Its protein product is CASSLARDIHGYTF.

The chain carries TRBV7-9 and TRBJ1-2, with 9 bases fitting TRBD1. Germline CDR1 SEHNR, CDR2 FQNEAQ (reference sequence). V trimming: 4 bases; J trimming: 8 bases; junction bases outside the gene matches: 2. The CDR3 has 12 residues. Here the CDR3 reads CASSYRGHGYTF. In nucleotides, the CDR3 is TGTGCCAGCAGCTACAGGGGGCACGGCTACACCTTC.

This rearrangement joins TRBV5-5 to TRBJ2-7; 10 positions match TRBD1. Germline V gene lookup returns CDR1 SGHKS and CDR2 YYEKEE (reference sequence). Trimming removed 0 bases from V and 5 bases from J; junction bases left unmatched: 5. The CDR3 consists of 15 residues. The CDR3 region is CASSLGGQGIHEQYF. In DNA form, the CDR3 reads TGTGCCAGCAGCTTGGGGGGACAGGGGATCCACGAGCAGTACTTC.

The chain uses TRBV27 and TRBJ2-7; 13 nucleotides align to TRBD2. CDR1 and CDR2 from the germline V gene are MNHEY and SMNVEV (reference sequence). The CDR3 covers 14 residues. V trimming: 6 bases; J trimming: 6 bases; junction bases outside the gene matches: 5. The CDR3 bases are TGTGCCAGCAGCCTCGGACTAGCGGGAGTCGAGCAGTACTTC. The encoded protein is CASSLGLAGVEQYF.

V and J are TRBV29-1 and TRBJ2-1; 16 bases fit TRBD2. Looked up from germline, CDR1 is SQVTM and CDR2 is ANQGSEA. V dropped 6 bases and J dropped 6; count of bases not matched to a gene: 5. The CDR3 is made up of 15 amino acids. CDR3 nucleotide sequence: TGCAGCGTGGCCGGGACTAGCGGGAGGGCCAATGAGCAGTTCTTC. Protein product: CSVAGTSGRANEQFF.

This sequence joins TRBV4-2 and TRBJ1-1, with D unclear. The CDR3 is 14 residues long. Germline CDR1 is LGHNA and CDR2 is YNFKEQ. V gave up 4 bases and J gave up 8 bases, with 17 bases separating them. CDR3 nucleotide sequence: TGTGCCAGCAGCCCCCTTGATGGTGGGAGAGAAGCTTTCTTT. Its protein product is CASSPLDGGREAFF.

V usage is TRBV6-4 and J usage is TRBJ2-1; 12 bases are a match to TRBD1. From germline, CDR1 is MRHNA and CDR2 SNTAGT. V trimming: 0 bases; J trimming: 8 bases; junction bases outside the gene matches: 2. The CDR3 consists of 15 residues. CDR3 amino acids: CASSDSGTGGDEQFF. The CDR3 region has the DNA TGTGCCAGCAGTGACTCCGGGACAGGGGGCGATGAGCAGTTCTTC.

This rearrangement joins TRBV6-1 to TRBJ1-1; 8 nucleotides match TRBD1. Germline lookup yields CDR1 MNHNS and CDR2 SASEGT. This CDR3 comprises 16 residues. Trimming took 1 base from V and 4 from J; bases not matched to a gene: 8. The CDR3 DNA reads as TGTGCCAGCAGTGAAGTCGACAGGGGTAGGAGCACTGAAGCTTTCTTT. This gives the protein CASSEVDRGRSTEAFF.

The chain couples TRBV7-9 to TRBJ1-1, with TRBD1 matching over 9 bases. From germline, CDR1 is SEHNR and CDR2 FQNEAQ (reference sequence). V lost 5 bases to trimming and J lost 1 base; unmatched junction nucleotides: 8. The CDR3 runs to 16 residues. The CDR3 nucleotides are TGTGCCAGCAGCACCCGGGACAGGGAACCGAACACTGAAGCTTTCTTT. Protein sequence: CASSTRDREPNTEAFF.